The rows below give T cell receptor beta chains drawn from one sample of a study of PD-1 blockade in classical Hodgkin lymphoma. TCRdb keeps only in-frame clones here, not all; method: immunoSEQ multiplex PCR. The sample comprises over 50,000 clones, roughly nine tenths of which are singletons, and approximately 7% rests with the top ten. The specimen comprised peripheral blood mononuclear cells (PBMCs), sampled before the fourth cycle of nivolumab. The source of these receptors is a human donor with classical Hodgkin lymphoma. Both conserved end residues are part of each CDR3. The order of the fields is D gene, J gene, clone size, V gene, CDR3 DNA, CDR3 protein. The D gene is left open where the match is weak. Rows may omit the clone size; those that give it use once, few, many or a size class.

TRBD1 | TRBJ2-5 | . | TRBV29-1 | TGCAGCGCAACGACAGGGGGGAACCAAGAGACCCAGTACTTC | CSATTGGNQETQYF
. | TRBJ2-1 | . | TRBV13 | TGTGCCAGCAGCTTTGGCGGGACGTACTCCTACAATGAGCAGTTCTTC | CASSFGGTYSYNEQFF
. | TRBJ1-5 | . | TRBV7-9 | TGTGCCAGCAGCTTAGAGGGCACCCTGGGCAATCAGCCCCAGCATTTT | CASSLEGTLGNQPQHF
TRBD1 | TRBJ2-7 | . | TRBV6-5 | TGTGCCAGCAGTTACTCGAGGACAGGGCGCTACGAGCAGTACTTC | CASSYSRTGRYEQYF
. | TRBJ2-5 | . | TRBV29-1 | TGCAGCGTCGAAAGTGGGGGACTCGTCCAAGAGACCCAGTACTTC | CSVESGGLVQETQYF
TRBD1 | TRBJ1-1 | . | TRBV19 | TGTGCCAGTAGACATCAGGGACAGGGGTTAATGAACACTGAAGCTTTCTTT | CASRHQGQGLMNTEAFF
TRBD1 | TRBJ2-5 | . | TRBV5-1 | TGCGCCAGCAGCTTGTCGACAGGGGATGGGGAGACCCAGTACTTC | CASSLSTGDGETQYF
. | TRBJ1-5 | . | TRBV5-1 | TGCGCCAGCAGCTTAGGGGCGAGCAATCAGCCCCAGCATTTT | CASSLGASNQPQHF
TRBD2 | TRBJ2-3 | . | TRBV5-1 | TGCGCCAGCAGCTTGGGGACTAGCGTAACAGATACGCAGTATTTT | CASSLGTSVTDTQYF
. | TRBJ2-1 | . | TRBV29-1 | TGCAGCGTTGATTCGTTTGGCCACAATGAGCAGTTCTTC | CSVDSFGHNEQFF
TRBD1 | TRBJ2-7 | . | TRBV25-1 | TGTGCCAGCAGTGAGGCAGGGGGTTGGACAAGCTCCTACGAGCAGTACTTC | CASSEAGGWTSSYEQYF
TRBD1 | TRBJ1-2 | . | TRBV11-1 | TGTGCCAGCAGCCCGGGACAGAACTATGGCTACACCTTC | CASSPGQNYGYTF
. | TRBJ1-6 | . | TRBV14 | TGTGCCAGCAGCCAAGATTCCGGGAGCTCCTATAATTCACCCCTCCACTTT | CASSQDSGSSYNSPLHF
TRBD2 | TRBJ2-5 | . | TRBV2 | TGTGCCAGCAGTGGACTAGCGGGAGGGCGAGAGACCCAGTACTTC | CASSGLAGGRETQYF
. | TRBJ2-3 | . | TRBV6-5 | TGTGCCAGCAGGGGGGCCGTGGCCCGCACAGATACGCAGTATTTT | CASRGAVARTDTQYF
. | TRBJ1-4 | . | TRBV7-9 | TGTGCCAGCAGCTTAGCGGGGGAGCGATTAGGAGAAAAACTGTTTTTT | CASSLAGERLGEKLFF
TRBD1 | TRBJ1-2 | . | TRBV4-1 | TGCGCCAGCAGCCAACTAAGGACAGGGCATGGCTACACCTTC | CASSQLRTGHGYTF
. | TRBJ1-1 | . | TRBV28 | TGTGCCAGCACAGGGGCAGAAAACACTGAAGCTTTCTTT | CASTGAENTEAFF
TRBD2 | TRBJ2-1 | . | TRBV27 | TGTGCCAGCAGTGTGGGACTAGCGGGAGGGGGCTCCTACAATGAGCAGTTCTTC | CASSVGLAGGGSYNEQFF
. | TRBJ2-3 | . | TRBV18 | TGTGCCAGCTCACCATCGGGCACAGATACGCAGTATTTT | CASSPSGTDTQYF
. | TRBJ2-3 | . | TRBV7-9 | TGTGCCAGCAGCTTAGGGGCTATCACAGATACGCAGTATTTT | CASSLGAITDTQYF
TRBD2 | TRBJ2-3 | . | TRBV4-3 | TGCGCCAGCAGCCAAGTTAAGCTAGCGGGATTCACAGATACGCAGTATTTT | CASSQVKLAGFTDTQYF
TRBD2 | TRBJ2-3 | . | TRBV7-2 | TGTGCCAGCAGCTTAGTCAGCGGGGGAAGGAATACGCAGTATTTT | CASSLVSGGRNTQYF
. | TRBJ2-5 | . | TRBV9 | TGTGCCAGCAGCGTAGGGGCTCAAGAGACCCAGTACTTC | CASSVGAQETQYF
. | TRBJ2-6 | . | TRBV23-1 | TGCGCCAGCAGTCCCCTGACAGGGGAGGGGGTTGGGGCCAACGTCCTGACTTTC | CASSPLTGEGVGANVLTF
. | TRBJ2-7 | . | TRBV6-4 | TGTGCCAGCAGTGACTCGACATTGGGGGGAGGCGGCTACGAGCAGTACTTC | CASSDSTLGGGGYEQYF
TRBD1 | TRBJ2-7 | . | TRBV5-4 | TGTGCCAGCAGCTTGACAGGGGGCTACGAGCAGTACTTC | CASSLTGGYEQYF
TRBD1 | TRBJ2-1 | . | TRBV18 | TGTGCCAGCTCACAAACGGGACAGTCCTACAATGAGCAGTTCTTC | CASSQTGQSYNEQFF
. | TRBJ2-5 | . | TRBV11-2 | TGTGCCAGCAGCTTAGATTGGGGGAGACAAGAGACCCAGTACTTC | CASSLDWGRQETQYF
. | TRBJ2-5 | . | TRBV28 | TGTGCCAGCAGTTCCCCTCCATCAGCACAAGAGACCCAGTACTTC | CASSSPPSAQETQYF
TRBD1 | TRBJ1-5 | . | TRBV25-1 | TGTGCCAGCAGCGGGACAGGTTGGGGGGGTCAGGGTCAGCCCCAGCATTTT | CASSGTGWGGQGQPQHF
TRBD1 | TRBJ1-2 | . | TRBV5-1 | TGCGCCAGCAGCTTGGTACCCGGACAGGTTTCGGATGGCTACACCTTC | CASSLVPGQVSDGYTF
TRBD1 | TRBJ1-4 | . | TRBV9 | TGTGCCAGCAGCGCCTCCGGGACAGGCAATGAAAAACTGTTTTTT | CASSASGTGNEKLFF
. | TRBJ2-6 | . | TRBV6-5 | TGTGCCAGCAGTTACTACCGTGTTGGGGCCAACGTCCTGACTTTC | CASSYYRVGANVLTF
. | TRBJ2-1 | . | TRBV7-9 | TGTGCCAGCAGCCCCTCACTGTCTAATGAGCAGTTCTTC | CASSPSLSNEQFF
TRBD1 | TRBJ1-4 | . | TRBV7-6 | TGTGCCAGCAGCTTAGGGACAGGGAATGAAAAACTGTTTTTT | CASSLGTGNEKLFF
. | TRBJ2-3 | . | TRBV5-4 | TGTGCCAGCAGCTTCCGACCCCAGGGGACTGGAGATACGCAGTATTTT | CASSFRPQGTGDTQYF
TRBD1 | TRBJ2-7 | . | TRBV19 | TGTGCCAGTAGTATAAACAGGGGAGCGCTCGAGCAGTACTTC | CASSINRGALEQYF
. | TRBJ2-7 | few | TRBV28 | TGTGCCAGCAGCCTTGTGCGGGGGCTCGACGAGCAGTACTTC | CASSLVRGLDEQYF
. | TRBJ2-1 | once | TRBV11-2 | TGTGCCAGCAGCTTAGGGACAGTGGTAAGCAATGAGCAGTTCTTC | CASSLGTVVSNEQFF
. | TRBJ2-5 | . | TRBV14 | TGTGCCAGCAGCCAAGATAGCGAGGCCATACTAACCCAGTACTTC | CASSQDSEAILTQYF
. | TRBJ2-1 | . | TRBV15 | TGTGCCACCAGCAGTCCAATAGCAGGGGGGAACAATGAGCAGTTCTTC | CATSSPIAGGNNEQFF
. | TRBJ1-5 | . | TRBV6-1 | TGTGCCAGCAGTGAAGCCCCGACCCCAGTGGGTCAGCCCCAGCATTTT | CASSEAPTPVGQPQHF
. | TRBJ2-2 | . | TRBV15 | TGTGCCACCAGCAGAGGTGGGATTATCACCGGGGAGCTGTTTTTT | CATSRGGIITGELFF
TRBD2 | TRBJ2-7 | . | TRBV6-5 | TGTGCCAGCAGTTATGCGGGGGGCTACGAGCAGTACTTC | CASSYAGGYEQYF
TRBD2 | TRBJ2-7 | . | TRBV6-5 | TGTGCCAGCTCTAGCGGGAAGAAGCAGTACTTC | CASSSGKKQYF
TRBD2 | TRBJ2-3 | . | TRBV28 | TGTGCCAGCAGTTTGACGGGACTAGCGGGAGGGCCAGAGAGAGATACGCAGTATTTT | CASSLTGLAGGPERDTQYF
. | TRBJ2-1 | . | TRBV6-1 | TGTGCCAGCAGTGAAATCGGGTCCCCGGACAATGAGCAGTTCTTC | CASSEIGSPDNEQFF
. | TRBJ2-1 | . | TRBV21-1 | TGTGCCAGCAGCAAAGCCCCGGTGGTTTTAAGCTCCTACAATGAGCAGTTCTTC | CASSKAPVVLSSYNEQFF
. | TRBJ2-2 | . | TRBV27 | TGTGCCAGCAGTAAAACCCTGAACACCGGGGAGCTGTTTTTT | CASSKTLNTGELFF
. | TRBJ2-3 | . | TRBV5-1 | TGCGCCAGCAGCTTAAACACAGATACGCAGTATTTT | CASSLNTDTQYF
. | TRBJ2-1 | . | TRBV7-7 | TGTGCCAGCAGCTTAGTGGGCGGCGATGAGCAGTTCTTC | CASSLVGGDEQFF
. | TRBJ2-7 | few | TRBV19 | TGTGCCAGTAGCACCCCGGCCCCCGGGAAGGGAGAGCAGTACTTC | CASSTPAPGKGEQYF
TRBD1 | TRBJ2-5 | . | TRBV27 | TGTGCCAGCAGTTTATCGGGACAGGGCCAAGAGACCCAGTACTTC | CASSLSGQGQETQYF
. | TRBJ1-4 | . | TRBV7-6 | TGTGCCAGCAGAGGTCGCGGGGGTGAGGGTGAAAAACTGTTTTTT | CASRGRGGEGEKLFF
TRBD1 | TRBJ1-5 | . | TRBV6-4 | TGTGCCAGCAGGGACAGGTGGGGCAATCAGCCCCAGCATTTT | CASRDRWGNQPQHF
. | TRBJ1-2 | . | TRBV4-1 | TGCGCCAGCAGCCAAGAAATGACCTGGGGCTACACCTTC | CASSQEMTWGYTF
. | TRBJ2-7 | once | TRBV2 | TGTGCCAGCAGTGGGAGCCGGGACATCTCCTACGAGCAGTACTTC | CASSGSRDISYEQYF
. | TRBJ2-3 | . | TRBV28 | TGTGCCAGCAGTTTATTTCGGGTAGATACGCAGTATTTT | CASSLFRVDTQYF
TRBD1 | TRBJ2-7 | . | TRBV19 | TGTGCCACCCGATCCCCGGGACAGTCCTCCTACGAGCAGTACTTC | CATRSPGQSSYEQYF